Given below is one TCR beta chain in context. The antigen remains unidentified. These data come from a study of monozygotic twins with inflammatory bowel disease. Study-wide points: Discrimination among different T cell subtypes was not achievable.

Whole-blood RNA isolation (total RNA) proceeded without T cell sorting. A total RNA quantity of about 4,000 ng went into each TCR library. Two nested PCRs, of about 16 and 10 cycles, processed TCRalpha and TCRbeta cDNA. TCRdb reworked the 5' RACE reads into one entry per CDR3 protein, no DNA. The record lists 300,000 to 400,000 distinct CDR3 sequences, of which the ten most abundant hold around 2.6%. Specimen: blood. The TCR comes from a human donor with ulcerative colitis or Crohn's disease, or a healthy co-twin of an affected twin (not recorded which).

The chain's CDR3 is CASSLGRGAVGYEQYF. The chain is built from TRBV7-2 and TRBJ2-7; TCRdb's D gene call, TRBD1, goes unchecked for lack of DNA. The CDR3 is 16 residues long. The germline gives CDR1 SGHTA, CDR2 FQGNSA.